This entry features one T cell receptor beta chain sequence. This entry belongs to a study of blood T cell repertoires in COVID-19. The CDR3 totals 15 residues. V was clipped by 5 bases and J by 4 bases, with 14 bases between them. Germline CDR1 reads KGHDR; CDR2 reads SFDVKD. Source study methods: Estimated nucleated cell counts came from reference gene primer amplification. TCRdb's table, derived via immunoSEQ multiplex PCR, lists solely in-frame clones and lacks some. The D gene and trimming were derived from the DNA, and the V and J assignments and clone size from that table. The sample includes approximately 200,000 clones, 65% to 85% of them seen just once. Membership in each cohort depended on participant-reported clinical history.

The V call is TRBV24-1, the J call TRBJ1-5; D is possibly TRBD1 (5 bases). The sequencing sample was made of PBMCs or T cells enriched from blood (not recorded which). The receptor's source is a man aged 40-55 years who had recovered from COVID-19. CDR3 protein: CATSADSSHNQPQHF. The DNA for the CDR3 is TGTGCCACCAGTGCCGACAGTAGCCATAATCAGCCCCAGCATTTT.